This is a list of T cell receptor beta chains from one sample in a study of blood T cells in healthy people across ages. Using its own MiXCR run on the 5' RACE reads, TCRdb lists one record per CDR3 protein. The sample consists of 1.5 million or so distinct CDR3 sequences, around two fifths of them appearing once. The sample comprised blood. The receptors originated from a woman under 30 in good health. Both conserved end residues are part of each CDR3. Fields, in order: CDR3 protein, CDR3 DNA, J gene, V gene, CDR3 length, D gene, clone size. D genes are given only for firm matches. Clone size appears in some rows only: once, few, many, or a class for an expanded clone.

CASSPLVEVGTDTQYF | TGTGCCAGCAGCCCTCTGGTTGAGGTGGGCACAGATACGCAGTATTTT | TRBJ2-3 | TRBV7-2 | 16 | NA | few
CSAREGAGTITDTQYF | TGCAGTGCTAGAGAGGGGGCCGGGACCATCACAGATACGCAGTATTTT | TRBJ2-3 | TRBV20-1 | 16 | NA | once
CASSELGTGIRGYTF | TGTGCCAGCAGTGAACTTGGGACAGGGATCCGTGGCTACACCTTC | TRBJ1-2 | TRBV6-1 | 15 | TRBD1 | few
CASSLGADTYEQYF | TGTGCCAGCAGCTTAGGGGCAGATACCTACGAGCAGTACTTC | TRBJ2-7 | TRBV7-6 | 14 | NA | few
CASSLPTDSRSTDTQYF | TGTGCCAGCAGCCTTCCCACGGACAGCCGTTCCACAGATACGCAGTATTTT | TRBJ2-3 | TRBV7-2 | 17 | NA | NA
CASSQAGQGSGYTF | TGTGCCAGCAGTCAAGCTGGACAGGGATCTGGCTACACCTTC | TRBJ1-2 | TRBV6-6 | 14 | TRBD1 | NA
CSASRQGFVGGYTF | TGCAGTGCTAGCCGACAGGGTTTTGTGGGTGGCTACACCTTC | TRBJ1-2 | TRBV20-1 | 14 | TRBD1 | few
CASSRSSTKDTQYF | TGTGCCAGCAGCCGGTCCTCCACGAAGGATACGCAGTATTTT | TRBJ2-3 | TRBV7-8 | 14 | NA | NA
CASSTYGDFQETQYF | TGTGCCAGCAGCACCTATGGGGACTTTCAAGAGACCCAGTACTTC | TRBJ2-5 | TRBV7-2 | 15 | NA | NA
CAISVDVYGYTF | TGTGCCATCAGTGTAGATGTCTATGGCTACACCTTC | TRBJ1-2 | TRBV10-3 | 12 | NA | NA
CASSLEDGLAELYEQYF | TGTGCCAGCAGTTTAGAAGACGGACTAGCGGAGCTGTACGAGCAGTACTTC | TRBJ2-7 | TRBV12-3/TRBV12-4 | 17 | TRBD2 | few
CASSLEDGGTSEQYF | TGCGCCAGCAGCTTGGAGGACGGGGGGACGTCCGAGCAGTACTTC | TRBJ2-7 | TRBV5-1 | 15 | TRBD2 | NA
CASSLLEQYTQYF | TGCGCCAGCAGCCTACTCGAGCAGTACACGCAGTATTTT | TRBJ2-3 | TRBV5-1 | 13 | NA | NA
CASSLGTSAKETQYF | TGTGCCAGCAGCTTAGGGACTAGCGCCAAAGAGACCCAGTACTTC | TRBJ2-5 | TRBV11-2 | 15 | TRBD2 | NA
CASSPPEQTNSPPHF | TGTGCCAGCAGCCCTCCGGAACAGACTAATTCACCCCCCCACTTT | TRBJ1-6 | TRBV9 | 15 | NA | NA
CATSRVGYNHGYTF | TGTGCCACCAGCAGAGTGGGCTATAACCATGGCTACACCTTC | TRBJ1-2 | TRBV15 | 14 | NA | once
CARGTAGGSPLHF | TGTGCCAGAGGGACGGCGGGTGGTTCACCCCTCCACTTT | TRBJ1-6 | TRBV6-7 | 13 | NA | NA
CASSYSRQGGPYGYTF | TGTGCCAGCAGTTACTCGAGACAGGGCGGGCCCTATGGCTACACCTTC | TRBJ1-2 | TRBV6-5 | 16 | TRBD1 | few
CASSSNGKNSYEQYF | TGTGCCAGCAGTTCCAACGGGAAAAACTCCTACGAGCAGTACTTC | TRBJ2-7 | TRBV25-1 | 15 | NA | few
CASSLTFLNQPQHF | TGTGCCAGCAGCCTGACGTTTTTAAATCAGCCCCAGCATTTT | TRBJ1-5 | TRBV27 | 14 | NA | many
CSAMATSGRHTDTQYF | TGCAGTGCTATGGCGACTAGCGGGAGACACACAGATACGCAGTATTTT | TRBJ2-3 | TRBV20-1 | 16 | TRBD2 | NA
CASSQVREKLFF | TGTGCCAGCAGCCAAGTTAGGGAAAAACTGTTTTTT | TRBJ1-4 | TRBV3-1 | 12 | NA | NA
CASSDDRGAYGYTF | TGTGCCAGCAGTGATGACAGGGGTGCCTATGGCTACACCTTC | TRBJ1-2 | TRBV25-1 | 14 | TRBD1 | many
CASSSACTYQETQYF | TGTGCCAGCAGTTCAGCGTGTACGTACCAAGAGACCCAGTACTTC | TRBJ2-5 | TRBV6-5 | 15 | NA | NA
CSVVTGSSYEQYF | TGCAGCGTTGTAACAGGGAGCTCCTACGAGCAGTACTTC | TRBJ2-7 | TRBV29-1 | 13 | NA | few
CASSRQLSTDTQYF | TGTGCCAGCAGCCGACAGTTAAGCACAGATACGCAGTATTTT | TRBJ2-3 | TRBV12-3/TRBV12-4 | 14 | NA | few
CASRLGGRIGDEQFF | TGTGCCAGCAGACTCGGGGGCCGCATAGGAGATGAGCAGTTCTTC | TRBJ2-1 | TRBV12-3/TRBV12-4 | 15 | NA | NA
CASSFSLAGKDNEQFF | TGTGCCAGCAGTTTCTCACTAGCGGGAAAGGACAATGAGCAGTTCTTC | TRBJ2-1 | TRBV6-2/TRBV6-3 | 16 | TRBD2 | NA
CASSFGRASYNEQFF | TGTGCCAGCAGTTTCGGGCGGGCCTCCTACAATGAGCAGTTCTTC | TRBJ2-1 | TRBV12-3/TRBV12-4 | 15 | NA | NA
CSARDSIGDEQFF | TGCAGTGCTAGAGATAGTATCGGGGATGAGCAGTTCTTC | TRBJ2-1 | TRBV20-1 | 13 | NA | NA
CASSSDRPGQTQYF | TGTGCCAGCAGCAGTGACCGTCCTGGTCAGACCCAGTACTTC | TRBJ2-5 | TRBV13 | 14 | NA | few
CASSHGILAGTYEQYF | TGTGCCAGCAGCCACGGAATTTTGGCGGGCACTTACGAGCAGTACTTC | TRBJ2-7 | TRBV7-9 | 16 | NA | NA
CASSRGGPNYGYTF | TGTGCCAGCTCGAGGGGGGGACCCAACTATGGCTACACCTTC | TRBJ1-2 | TRBV12-3/TRBV12-4 | 14 | NA | NA
CSAPARGETYNEQYF | TGCAGTGCTCCCGCTCGGGGAGAAACCTACAATGAGCAGTACTTC | TRBJ2-7 | TRBV20-1 | 15 | NA | few
CASSQDWDETQYF | TGTGCCAGCAGCCAAGATTGGGACGAGACCCAGTACTTC | TRBJ2-5 | TRBV3-1 | 13 | NA | few
CASSQIPGQGTYEQYF | TGTGCCAGCAGCCAGATTCCGGGACAGGGCACGTACGAGCAGTACTTC | TRBJ2-7 | TRBV5-5 | 16 | TRBD1 | NA
CASRVAGGGDTQYF | TGTGCCAGCAGGGTGGCGGGGGGGGGTGATACGCAGTATTTT | TRBJ2-3 | TRBV6-6 | 14 | TRBD2 | NA
CASMIQLSGANVLTF | TGTGCCAGCATGATTCAGCTATCTGGGGCCAACGTCCTGACTTTC | TRBJ2-6 | TRBV27 | 15 | NA | many
CATGGRGTDTQYF | TGTGCCACGGGGGGCAGAGGCACAGATACGCAGTATTTT | TRBJ2-3 | TRBV24-1 | 13 | NA | NA
CAISDLGAEDEQYF | TGTGCCATCAGTGATTTGGGGGCGGAGGATGAGCAGTACTTC | TRBJ2-7 | TRBV10-3 | 14 | NA | NA
CVSSREPGQGHWGNIQYF | TGCGTCAGCAGCCGGGAACCGGGACAGGGACATTGGGGAAACATTCAGTACTTC | TRBJ2-4 | TRBV5-1 | 18 | TRBD1 | NA
CAGRIGRDTEAFF | TGTGCCGGCAGGATTGGGCGGGACACTGAAGCTTTCTTT | TRBJ1-1 | TRBV2 | 13 | NA | NA
CASSRGASNEQFF | TGTGCCAGCAGCCGGGGGGCCAGCAATGAGCAGTTCTTC | TRBJ2-1 | TRBV5-6 | 13 | NA | few
CASSLTPAGGEETQYF | TGCGCCAGCAGCTTGACCCCAGCGGGAGGAGAGGAGACCCAGTACTTC | TRBJ2-5 | TRBV5-1 | 16 | TRBD2 | once
CASSPPTSWGGNEQVF | TGTGCCAGCTCACCCCCGACTAGCTGGGGCGGAAATGAGCAGGTCTTC | TRBJ2-1 | TRBV18 | 16 | TRBD2 | NA
CSARLTGAHEQYF | TGCAGTGCTAGGTTGACAGGGGCCCACGAGCAGTACTTC | TRBJ2-7 | TRBV20-1 | 13 | TRBD1 | NA
CASTRVAGINEQFF | TGCGCCAGCACCAGGGTAGCGGGAATCAATGAGCAGTTCTTC | TRBJ2-1 | TRBV5-1 | 14 | TRBD2 | few
CSAADRNQETQYF | TGCAGTGCTGCCGACAGGAACCAAGAGACCCAGTACTTC | TRBJ2-5 | TRBV20-1 | 13 | NA | NA
CASSQQGQGAGTQYF | TGCGCCAGCAGCCAACAGGGACAGGGAGCGGGTACGCAGTATTTT | TRBJ2-3 | TRBV4-1 | 15 | TRBD1 | NA
CASSVDEGQSYNEQFF | TGTGCCAGCAGCGTAGATGAGGGACAGTCCTACAATGAGCAGTTCTTC | TRBJ2-1 | TRBV9 | 16 | TRBD1 | NA
CASSYSRDNPYEQYF | TGTGCCAGCAGTTACTCGCGGGACAACCCCTACGAGCAGTACTTC | TRBJ2-7 | TRBV6-5 | 15 | NA | few
CATSTTGTVNTGELFF | TGTGCCACCAGCACCACCGGGACAGTAAACACCGGGGAGCTGTTTTTT | TRBJ2-2 | TRBV15 | 16 | TRBD1 | NA
CASRLPGTNYGYTF | TGTGCCAGTCGATTACCCGGGACCAACTATGGCTACACCTTC | TRBJ1-2 | TRBV28 | 14 | NA | NA